This T cell receptor (beta chain) was profiled in a study of cytomegalovirus exposure and HLA in healthy donors. This CDR3 is built from 16 residues. Germline trimming cut 3 bases from V and 3 bases from J; bases unmatched to any gene: 8. Germline V lookup: CDR1 LNHDA, CDR2 SQIVND (reference sequence). Both 60 Vbeta primers and 13 Jbeta primers went into the PCR. Only in-frame clones appear in the TCRdb table, and some are missing; sequencing was by immunoSEQ multiplex PCR. Found here are 200,000 to 250,000 clones; the top ten clones hold around 0.95%. Sequencing was done on a sample of PBMCs. The chain has TRBV19 and TRBJ2-3; TRBD1 agrees at 8 bases. This TCR was recovered from a woman between 25 and 40 years old in good health and CMV-seropositive. Here the CDR3 DNA reads TGTGCCAGTAGTATTAACACAGGGGGATCGACAGATACGCAGTATTTT. This sequence encodes CASSINTGGSTDTQYF.